The clone carrying this TCR beta chain has more than one count but fewer than ten. Its antigen remains unknown. The record originates from a study of T cells in localized non-small cell lung cancer. V lost 4 bases, J lost 4 bases, and 15 bases lay in between. This CDR3 has 14 amino acids. In germline, CDR1 is SGHDT, CDR2 YYEEEE. Study observations and caveats: Density of T cells in blood, when higher, went with longer overall survival. Uninvolved neighboring lung showed the greatest T cell clonality, exceeding tumor.

Here immunoSEQ multiplex PCR was the method, and the copy in TCRdb shows in-frame clones only, minus some. The sample comprises roughly 25,000 clones, approximately 90% of which are singletons, and around 5.7% rests with the top ten. This TCR was recovered from a man between 40 and 70 years old with stage II lung adenocarcinoma. The specimen comprised PBMCs, sampled before any cancer treatment. The J gene is TRBJ2-7, the V gene TRBV5-6; no firm D call. The CDR3, as DNA: TGTGCCAGCAGCGTATCAGGAGTTCTATACGAGCAGTACTTC. Its protein product is CASSVSGVLYEQYF.